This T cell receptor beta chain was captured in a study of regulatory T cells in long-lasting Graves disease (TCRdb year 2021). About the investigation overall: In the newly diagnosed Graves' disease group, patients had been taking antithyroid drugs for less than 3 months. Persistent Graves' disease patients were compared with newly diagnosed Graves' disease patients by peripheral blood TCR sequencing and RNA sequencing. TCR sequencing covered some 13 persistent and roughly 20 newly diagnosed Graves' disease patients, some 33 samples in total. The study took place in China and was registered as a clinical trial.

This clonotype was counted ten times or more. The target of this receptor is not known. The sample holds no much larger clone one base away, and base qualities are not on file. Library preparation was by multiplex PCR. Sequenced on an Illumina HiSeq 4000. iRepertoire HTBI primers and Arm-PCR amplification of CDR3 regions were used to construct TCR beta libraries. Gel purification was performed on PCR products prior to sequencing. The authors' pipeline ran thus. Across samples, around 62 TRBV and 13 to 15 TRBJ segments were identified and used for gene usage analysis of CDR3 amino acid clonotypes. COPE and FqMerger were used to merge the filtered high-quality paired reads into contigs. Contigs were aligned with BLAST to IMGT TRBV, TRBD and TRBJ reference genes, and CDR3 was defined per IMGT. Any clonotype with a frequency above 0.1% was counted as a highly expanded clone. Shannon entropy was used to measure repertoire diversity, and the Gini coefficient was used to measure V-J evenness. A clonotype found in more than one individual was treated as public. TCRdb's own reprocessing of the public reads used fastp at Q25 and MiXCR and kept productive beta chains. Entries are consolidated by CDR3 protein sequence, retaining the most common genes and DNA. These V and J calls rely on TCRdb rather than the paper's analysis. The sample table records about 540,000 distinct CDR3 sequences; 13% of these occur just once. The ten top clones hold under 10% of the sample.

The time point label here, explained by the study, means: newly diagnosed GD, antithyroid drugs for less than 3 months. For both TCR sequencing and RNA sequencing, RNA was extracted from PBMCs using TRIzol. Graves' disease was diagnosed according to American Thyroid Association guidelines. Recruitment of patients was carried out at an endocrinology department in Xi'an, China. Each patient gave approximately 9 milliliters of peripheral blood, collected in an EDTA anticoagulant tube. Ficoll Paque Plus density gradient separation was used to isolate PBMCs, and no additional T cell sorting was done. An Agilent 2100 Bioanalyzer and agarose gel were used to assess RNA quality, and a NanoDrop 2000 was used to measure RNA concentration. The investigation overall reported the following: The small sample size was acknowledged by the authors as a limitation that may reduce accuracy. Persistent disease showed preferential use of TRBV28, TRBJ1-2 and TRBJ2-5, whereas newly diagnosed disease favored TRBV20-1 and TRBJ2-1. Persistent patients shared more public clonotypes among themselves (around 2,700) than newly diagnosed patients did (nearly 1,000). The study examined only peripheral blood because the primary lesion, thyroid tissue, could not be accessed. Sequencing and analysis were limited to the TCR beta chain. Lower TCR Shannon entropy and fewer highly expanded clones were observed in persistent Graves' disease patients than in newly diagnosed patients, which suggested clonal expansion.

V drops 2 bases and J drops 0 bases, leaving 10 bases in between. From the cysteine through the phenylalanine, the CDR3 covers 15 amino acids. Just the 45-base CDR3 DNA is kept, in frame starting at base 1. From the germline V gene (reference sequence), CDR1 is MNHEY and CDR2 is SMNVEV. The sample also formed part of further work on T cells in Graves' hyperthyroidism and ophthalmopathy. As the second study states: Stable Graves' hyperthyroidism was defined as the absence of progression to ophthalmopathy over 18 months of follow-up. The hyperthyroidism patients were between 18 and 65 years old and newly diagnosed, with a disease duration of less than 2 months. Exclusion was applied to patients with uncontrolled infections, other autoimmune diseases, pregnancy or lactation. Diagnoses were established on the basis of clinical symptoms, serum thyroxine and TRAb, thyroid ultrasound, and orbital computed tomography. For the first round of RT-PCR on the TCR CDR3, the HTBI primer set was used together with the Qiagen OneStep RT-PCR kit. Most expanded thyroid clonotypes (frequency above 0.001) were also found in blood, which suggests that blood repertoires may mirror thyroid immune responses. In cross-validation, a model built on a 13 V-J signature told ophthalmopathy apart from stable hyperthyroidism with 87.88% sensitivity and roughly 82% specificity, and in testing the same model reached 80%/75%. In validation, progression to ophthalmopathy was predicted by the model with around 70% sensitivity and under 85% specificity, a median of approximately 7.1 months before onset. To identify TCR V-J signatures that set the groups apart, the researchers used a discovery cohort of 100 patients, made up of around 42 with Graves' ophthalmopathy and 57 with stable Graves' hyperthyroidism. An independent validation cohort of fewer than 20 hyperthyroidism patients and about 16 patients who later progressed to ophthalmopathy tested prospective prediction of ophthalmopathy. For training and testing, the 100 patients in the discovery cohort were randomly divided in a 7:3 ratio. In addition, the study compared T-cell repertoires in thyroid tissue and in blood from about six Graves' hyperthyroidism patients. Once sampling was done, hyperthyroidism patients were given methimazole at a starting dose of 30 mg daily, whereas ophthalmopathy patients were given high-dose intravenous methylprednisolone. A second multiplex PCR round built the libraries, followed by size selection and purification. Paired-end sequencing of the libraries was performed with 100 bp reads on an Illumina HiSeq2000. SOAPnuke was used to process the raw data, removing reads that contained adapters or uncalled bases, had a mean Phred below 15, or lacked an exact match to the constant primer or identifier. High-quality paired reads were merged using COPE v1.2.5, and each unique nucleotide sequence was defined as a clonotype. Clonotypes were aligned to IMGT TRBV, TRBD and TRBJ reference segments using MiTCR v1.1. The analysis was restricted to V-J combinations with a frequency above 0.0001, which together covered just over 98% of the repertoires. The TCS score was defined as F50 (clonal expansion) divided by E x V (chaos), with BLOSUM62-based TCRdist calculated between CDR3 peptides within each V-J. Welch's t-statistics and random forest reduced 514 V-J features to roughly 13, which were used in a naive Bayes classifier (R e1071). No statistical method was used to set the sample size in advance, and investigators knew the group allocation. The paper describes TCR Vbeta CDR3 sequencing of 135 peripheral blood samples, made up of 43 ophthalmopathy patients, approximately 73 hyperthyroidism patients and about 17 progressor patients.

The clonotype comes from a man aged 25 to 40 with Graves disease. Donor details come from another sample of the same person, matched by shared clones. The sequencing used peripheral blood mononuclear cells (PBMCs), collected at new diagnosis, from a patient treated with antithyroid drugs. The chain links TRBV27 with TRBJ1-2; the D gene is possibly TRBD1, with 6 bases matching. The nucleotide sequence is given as TGTGCCAGCAGTTTACGGGGGGCGGCTAACTATGGCTACACCTTC. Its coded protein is CASSLRGAANYGYTF.